Shown below are 26 T cell receptor beta chains from a single sample sequenced in a study of blood T cell repertoires in COVID-19. Sequenced by immunoSEQ multiplex PCR; TCRdb stores in-frame clones only, minus some. This sample has just over 300,000 clones, with over 75% found just once. The sequencing input was PBMCs or T cells enriched from blood (not recorded which). Receptors were obtained from a man in his thirties or forties who had recovered from COVID-19.

The V call is TRBV27, the J call TRBJ2-6; TRBD1 aligns across 9 bases. Germline CDR1 reads MNHEY; CDR2 reads SMNVEV (reference sequence). The length of the CDR3 is 18 residues. V shed 6 bases and J 4 bases; nucleotides not matched to a gene: 13. For the CDR3, the DNA is TGTGCCAGCAGCTTCCGGGACAGGGTTCTTTGGGGGGCCAACGTCCTGACTTTC. This codes for CASSFRDRVLWGANVLTF.

This chain links TRBV10-3 with TRBJ1-5; 11 bases line up with TRBD1. This CDR3 spans 18 amino acids. V lost 2 bases and J lost 2; bases outside the gene matches: 8. Germline CDR1 and CDR2: ENHRY and SYGVKD. The CDR3 reads CAISEVWGQGDGNQPQHF. The CDR3 nucleotides are TGTGCCATCAGTGAGGTTTGGGGACAGGGGGATGGCAATCAGCCCCAGCATTTT.

V gene TRBV9 combines with J gene TRBJ2-7, with D perhaps TRBD1 (6 bases). The CDR3 runs to 14 residues. Looked up from germline, CDR1 is SGDLS and CDR2 is YYNGEE. Trimming removed 2 bases from V and 2 bases from J, with 11 bases in between. CDR3: CASSVRDIPYEQYF. The CDR3 DNA sequence: TGTGCCAGCAGCGTCCGGGACATCCCCTACGAGCAGTACTTC.

This clone was picked up a small number of times. The chain carries TRBV10-1 and TRBJ2-7, with TRBD1 matching over 8 bases. CDR3 length: 13 amino acids. Germline CDR1 reads WNHNN; CDR2 reads SYGVQD (reference sequence). V shed 3 bases, J shed 6 bases, and the junction held 4 bases outside the gene matches. In DNA form, the CDR3 reads TGCGCCAGCAGTGACAGGGGGCAGGGCGAGCAGTACTTC. Its translation: CASSDRGQGEQYF.

This clone was observed a few times. The rearrangement joins TRBV10-1 to TRBJ2-5, with 10 nucleotides matching TRBD1. The CDR3 is 16 amino acids. Germline trimming cut 3 bases from V and 3 bases from J; bases unmatched to any gene: 7. Germline-derived CDR1 and CDR2 are WNHNN and SYGVQD (reference sequence). The CDR3 loop is CASSDPSGQGKETQYF. CDR3 bases: TGCGCCAGCAGTGACCCTTCGGGACAGGGGAAAGAGACCCAGTACTTC.

V gene TRBV10-2 combines with J gene TRBJ1-2; perhaps TRBD1 as D (5 bases). This CDR3 region has 15 residues. V was cut by 4 bases and J by 8 bases, with 20 bases left in between. CDR1 and CDR2 from the germline V gene are WSHSY and SAAADI. The CDR3, as DNA: TGCGCCAGCAGTGTTCGGGGGGTCGAATCGGGAGGCTACACCTTC. Translated: CASSVRGVESGGYTF.

This clone was seen a handful of times. V is TRBV4-1 and J is TRBJ2-2, with 13 bases identical to TRBD2. V gave up 4 bases and J gave up 0 bases; unmatched junction bases: 8. The CDR3 sequence is 19 residues long. Germline V gene data show CDR1 as MGHRA and CDR2 as YSYEKL. The DNA of the CDR3 is TGCGCCAGCAGCCCGCGCACTGGGACTAGCGGGACGAACACCGGGGAGCTGTTTTTT. It translates to CASSPRTGTSGTNTGELFF.

The rearrangement uses TRBV5-1 and TRBJ1-1, with D possibly matching TRBD1 (5 bases). This CDR3 contains 13 residues. Trimming pared 0 bases from V and 4 bases from J, leaving 7 bases between. CDR1 and CDR2 (germline): SGHRS, YFSETQ. CDR3 DNA sequence: TGCGCCAGCAGCTTGGAAGGGGTCACTGAAGCTTTCTTT. It codes for CASSLEGVTEAFF.

The chain joins TRBV12-3 or TRBV12-4 to TRBJ1-4; 10 bases agree with TRBD1. The V segment lost 4 bases and the J segment 10 bases; nucleotides outside the gene matches: 3. The CDR3 sequence is 13 residues long. This chain's CDR3 is CASSWGTGVKLFF. The DNA for the CDR3 is TGTGCCAGCAGTTGGGGGACAGGGGTAAAACTGTTTTTT.

The V call is TRBV6-4, the J call TRBJ2-5; D remains unclear. This CDR3 region has 13 residues. Per germline, CDR1 MRHNA and CDR2 SNTAGT. The ends were cut back, 10 bases at V and 5 bases at J, with 17 bases in the middle. The DNA for the CDR3 is TGTGCCACCCTATCGGAGTTTTGGGAGACCCAGTACTTC. Amino acids: CATLSEFWETQYF.

This sequence joins TRBV18 and TRBJ1-1, with 8 bases matching TRBD1. This CDR3 has 13 amino acids. Germline-derived CDR1 and CDR2 are KGHSH and LQKENI. V shed 11 bases and J 1 base; nucleotides not matched to a gene: 6. The CDR3 loop is CAGVGTGNTEAFF. The CDR3 bases are TGTGCCGGTGTAGGGACAGGGAACACTGAAGCTTTCTTT.

This sequence joins TRBV10-1 and TRBJ2-2, with a possible D match to TRBD2 (5 bases). The CDR3 contains 13 residues. Trimming left V 0 bases short and J 6 bases short, with 5 bases between. The germline V gene encodes CDR1 WNHNN and CDR2 SYGVQD (reference sequence). The CDR3 here is CASSESGAGELFF. CDR3 in DNA: TGCGCCAGCAGTGAGTCCGGGGCCGGGGAGCTGTTTTTT.

CDR3 coding DNA: TGTGCCAGCAGCCCGCGGTTTGGCGTGGTCAATGAGCAGTTCTTC. It yields the protein CASSPRFGVVNEQFF. The chain couples TRBV7-8 to TRBJ2-1; no clear D. CDR3 length equals 15 residues. The V gene's germline CDR1 is SGHVS and CDR2 FQNEAQ. V was trimmed by 5 bases and J by 6 bases, leaving 17 bases between them.

This chain connects TRBV6-6 to TRBJ1-1; 10 nucleotides match TRBD1. The germline gives CDR1 MNHNY, CDR2 SVGAGI (reference sequence). There are 18 residues in the CDR3. Trimming removed 6 bases from V and 9 bases from J; junction bases left unmatched: 22. CDR3 nucleotides: TGTGCCAGCAGACGACCCCGGGACAGGGGCCCCGGTACTGATAAAGCTTTCTTT. Translated: CASRRPRDRGPGTDKAFF.

The V and J genes are TRBV27 and TRBJ2-7; 8 nucleotides agree with TRBD1. The ends lost 1 base at V and 2 bases at J; junction bases unmatched: 4. The CDR3 covers 15 residues. Germline lookup yields CDR1 MNHEY and CDR2 SMNVEV (reference sequence). CDR3 in DNA: TGTGCCAGCAGTTTATGGGCAGGGGGCGCCTACGAGCAGTACTTC. It is translated as CASSLWAGGAYEQYF.

This clone was seen only once. The chain uses TRBV28 and TRBJ1-3; 9 bases align to TRBD1. V trimming: 5 bases; J trimming: 8 bases; junction bases outside the gene matches: 10. Germline V gene sequence: CDR1 MDHEN, CDR2 SYDVKM. The CDR3 has 15 amino acids. Here the CDR3 DNA reads TGTGCCAGCAGTCCGCTCGGGACAGGGTCAGACACCATATATTTT. This translates into CASSPLGTGSDTIYF. The complete variable domain, with remaining parts taken from reference TRBV28 and TRBJ1-3, reads DVKVTQSSRYLVKRTGEKVFLECVQDMDHENMFWYRQDPGLGLRLIYFSYDVKMKEKGDIPEGYSVSREKKERFSLILESASTNQTSMYLCASSPLGTGSDTIYFGEGSWLTVV.

V and J are TRBV24-1 and TRBJ1-4; D is uncertain. Deletions cut 3 bases from V and 10 bases from J, with 17 bases between. The germline gives CDR1 KGHDR, CDR2 SFDVKD. This CDR3 comprises 15 residues. The CDR3 nucleotides are TGTGCCACCAGTGATGGCGGGGTGGGAGTTGGAAAACTGTTTTTT. Translating gives CATSDGGVGVGKLFF.

The chain combines TRBV29-1 with TRBJ2-5, with a possible D match to TRBD2 (5 bases). Trimming took 6 bases from V and 2 from J, leaving 10 bases between them. Looked up from germline, CDR1 is SQVTM and CDR2 is ANQGSEA. The CDR3 runs 12 residues. The CDR3 reads CSVGGQQETQYF. The CDR3 DNA reads TGCAGCGTGGGCGGGCAGCAAGAGACCCAGTACTTC.

DNA for the CDR3: TGTGCCAGCCAGATAGCGGGCGCCTACGAGCAGTACTTC. Protein: CASQIAGAYEQYF. This chain joins TRBV12-3 or TRBV12-4 and TRBJ2-7; 7 nucleotides line up with TRBD2. V was clipped by 8 bases and J by 2 bases; unmatched bases: 6. The CDR3 runs 13 residues.

The rearrangement joins TRBV5-4 to TRBJ2-7, with D unclear. Germline assignment: CDR1 SGHNT and CDR2 YYREEE (reference sequence). This CDR3 is 9 amino acids long. V lost 4 bases to trimming and J lost 12 bases, with 8 bases between them. CDR3 region: CASSAPRYF. In DNA form, the CDR3 reads TGTGCCAGCAGCGCCCCCAGGTACTTC. The variable domain in full, with the rest retrieved from reference TRBV5-4 and TRBJ2-7, is ETGVTQSPTHLIKTRGQQVTLRCSSQSGHNTVSWYQQALGQGPQFIFQYYREEENGRGNFPPRFSGLQFPNYSSELNVNALELDDSALYLCASSAPRYFGPGTRLTVT.

The chain employs TRBV5-5 and TRBJ2-7; unclear D gene. CDR1 and CDR2 (germline): SGHKS, YYEKEE (reference sequence). CDR3 length equals 14 residues. V was pared by 4 bases and J by 0 bases, with 11 bases between. The CDR3 protein is CASSPYPLSYEQYF. The DNA for the CDR3 is TGTGCCAGCAGCCCCTACCCTCTCTCCTACGAGCAGTACTTC.

This clone appeared a few times. The V and J genes are TRBV5-4 and TRBJ1-4; 7 bases map to TRBD1. Germline V gene sequence: CDR1 SGHNT, CDR2 YYREEE (reference sequence). The CDR3 sequence is 15 residues long. Trimming cost V 4 bases and J 8 bases; bases outside gene matches: 11. CDR3 DNA sequence: TGTGCCAGCAGCAAGGACACAGGGGTAGGAGAAAAACTGTTTTTT. Translating it yields CASSKDTGVGEKLFF.

The chain combines TRBV5-1 with TRBJ2-7; D not certain. Germline CDR1 reads SGHRS; CDR2 reads YFSETQ. The CDR3 covers 14 residues. V dropped 4 bases and J dropped 1 base, with 12 bases sitting between them. CDR3 amino acids: CASSRSVPSYEQYF. The CDR3 DNA reads as TGCGCCAGCAGCCGATCGGTCCCATCCTACGAGCAGTACTTC.

V is TRBV19 and J is TRBJ2-5, with D tentatively TRBD1 (6 bases). CDR3 length: 13 residues. Trimming left V 4 bases short and J 5 bases short, with 11 bases between. Germline-derived CDR1 and CDR2 are LNHDA and SQIVND (reference sequence). This CDR3 reads CASSRGRWETQYF. The CDR3 nucleotides read TGTGCCAGTAGTAGGGGGCGATGGGAGACCCAGTACTTC.

This chain joins TRBV5-6 and TRBJ2-6; 9 nucleotides match TRBD1. V dropped 4 bases and J dropped 1; count of bases not matched to a gene: 6. The CDR3 is 17 amino acids. Germline CDR1 reads SGHDT; CDR2 reads YYEEEE. The CDR3 region has the DNA TGTGCCAGCAGCAAGACAGGGGGAAGGTCTGGGGCCAACGTCCTGACTTTC. It yields the protein CASSKTGGRSGANVLTF. The whole variable domain, remainder taken from reference TRBV5-6 and TRBJ2-6, is DAGVTQSPTHLIKTRGQQVTLRCSPKSGHDTVSWYQQALGQGPQFIFQYYEEEERQRGNFPDRFSGHQFPNYSSELNVNALLLGDSALYLCASSKTGGRSGANVLTFGAGSRLTVL.

This sequence joins TRBV14 and TRBJ1-1, with a tentative D call TRBD1 (5 bases). This CDR3 has 17 amino acids. Deletions cut 4 bases from V and 5 bases from J, with 23 bases between. CDR1 is SGHDN, CDR2 FVKESK, per germline. The CDR3 DNA follows: TGTGCCAGCAGCCCGATAGGGGCCTCGATTCTGGGGACTGAAGCTTTCTTT. Protein sequence: CASSPIGASILGTEAFF.